These 9 T cell receptor beta chains were sequenced from one sample in a study of PD-1 blockade in classical Hodgkin lymphoma. The sample's time point: cycle 4 day 1 (C4D1), after less than 7 weeks of nivolumab. Every single patient, without exception, relapsed after autologous stem cell transplantation, and brentuximab vedotin exposure varied. Clones were read by immunoSEQ multiplex PCR, and TCRdb kept only the in-frame ones, dropping some. The repertoire includes tens of thousands of clones, around nine tenths of them detected once, and approximately 6.9% sits in the top ten. The specimen comprised peripheral blood mononuclear cells (PBMCs), sampled before the fourth cycle of nivolumab. The receptors derive from a human donor with classical Hodgkin lymphoma.

The J gene is TRBJ1-4, the V gene TRBV7-9, with unresolved D. The germline CDR1 and CDR2 sequences are SEHNR and FQNEAQ (reference sequence). This CDR3 spans 15 amino acids. V was clipped by 1 base and J by 0 bases, with 6 bases between them. The CDR3 bases are TGTGCCAGCAGCTTAGTGAGATCAACTAATGAAAAACTGTTTTTT. Its protein is CASSLVRSTNEKLFF.

This clone was recorded only once. This chain connects TRBV4-1 to TRBJ1-4; D unresolved. V lost 0 bases to trimming and J lost 3 bases, with 8 bases between them. The germline gives CDR1 MGHRA, CDR2 YSYEKL. CDR3 length: 15 amino acids. The CDR3 protein is CASSQDRGSNEKLFF. The CDR3 nucleotides read TGCGCCAGCAGCCAAGATAGAGGTTCTAATGAAAAACTGTTTTTT.

The J gene is TRBJ1-3, the V gene TRBV7-2, with D unclear. Germline V CDR1 and CDR2: SGHTA, FQGNSA. Trimming took 5 bases from V and 3 from J, leaving 11 bases between them. CDR3 size: 14 residues. This chain's CDR3 is CASSTSTGGNTIYF. CDR3 in DNA: TGTGCCAGCAGCACATCGACGGGTGGAAACACCATATATTTT.

This clone has a single count. The rearrangement links TRBV7-2 to TRBJ2-3; possible D gene TRBD2, 6 bases. CDR3 size: 17 residues. From germline, CDR1 is SGHTA and CDR2 FQGNSA. Deletions cut 4 bases from V and 0 bases from J, with 17 bases between. CDR3 in DNA: TGTGCCAGCAGCTACATTCTAGCGCCTTTTAGCACAGATACGCAGTATTTT. Its protein is CASSYILAPFSTDTQYF.

The J gene is TRBJ1-6, the V gene TRBV7-9; perhaps TRBD1 as D (5 bases). The length of the CDR3 is 13 residues. Germline V CDR1 and CDR2: SEHNR, FQNEAQ (reference sequence). V was shortened by 4 bases and J by 5 bases, with 6 bases between the two germline ends. The CDR3 nucleotides are TGTGCCAGCAGCTCGGACAATAATTCACCCCTCCACTTT. Its translation: CASSSDNNSPLHF. Looking up the rest from reference TRBV7-9 and TRBJ1-6 gives the full variable domain: DTGVSQNPRHKITKRGQNVTFRCDPISEHNRLYWYRQTLGQGPEFLTYFQNEAQLEKSRLLSDRFSAERPKGSFSTLEIQRTEQGDSAMYLCASSSDNNSPLHFGNGTRLTVT.

This clone was counted once. J is TRBJ2-3 and V is TRBV5-3; 12 bases align to TRBD2. TRBV5-3 falls under the ORF class, with uncertain function. The CDR3 is 16 amino acids. Trimming cost V 4 bases and J 3 bases; bases outside gene matches: 6. The CDR3 region has the DNA TGTGCCAGAAGCCCTGGGACTAGCGGGTTTACAGATACGCAGTATTTT. Its translation is CARSPGTSGFTDTQYF.

The chain employs TRBV11-2 and TRBJ1-3; no definite D call. This CDR3 has 14 amino acids. Germline V gene lookup returns CDR1 SGHAT and CDR2 FQNNGV. Trimming took off 5 bases at V and 3 bases at J, with 11 bases between the two ends. The CDR3 loop is CASSLMVGGNTIYF. The CDR3 bases are TGTGCCAGCAGCCTCATGGTGGGTGGAAACACCATATATTTT.

The rearrangement links TRBV6-5 to TRBJ2-7; 11 bases map to TRBD1. Losses at the gene ends were 5 bases for V and 4 bases for J; bases not matched to a gene: 7. The CDR3 sequence is 15 residues long. Germline CDR1 MNHEY, CDR2 SVGAGI. CDR3 amino acids: CASSGQGAAQYEQYF. The CDR3 nucleotides are TGTGCCAGCAGTGGACAGGGGGCAGCGCAATACGAGCAGTACTTC.

This chain connects TRBV27 to TRBJ1-2; D perhaps matches TRBD1 (6 bases). In germline, CDR1 is MNHEY, CDR2 SMNVEV (reference sequence). This CDR3 has 16 residues. V shed 4 bases and J shed 2 bases, with 17 bases lying between them. CDR3 DNA: TGTGCCAGCAGTTCCCTACAGGGACTTTTCAACTATGGCTACACCTTC. Protein sequence: CASSSLQGLFNYGYTF.